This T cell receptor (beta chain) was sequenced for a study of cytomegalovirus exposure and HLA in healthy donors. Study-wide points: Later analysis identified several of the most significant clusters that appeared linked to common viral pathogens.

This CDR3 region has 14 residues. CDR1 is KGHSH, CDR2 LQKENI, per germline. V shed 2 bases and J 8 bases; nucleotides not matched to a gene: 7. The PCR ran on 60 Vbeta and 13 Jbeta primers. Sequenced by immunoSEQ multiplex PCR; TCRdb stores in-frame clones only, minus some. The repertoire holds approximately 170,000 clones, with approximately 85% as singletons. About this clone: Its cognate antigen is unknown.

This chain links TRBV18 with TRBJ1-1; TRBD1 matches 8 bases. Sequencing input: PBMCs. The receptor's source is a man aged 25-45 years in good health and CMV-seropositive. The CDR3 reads CASSPTGGRGEAFF. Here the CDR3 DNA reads TGTGCCAGCTCACCAACAGGGGGGCGCGGGGAAGCTTTCTTT.